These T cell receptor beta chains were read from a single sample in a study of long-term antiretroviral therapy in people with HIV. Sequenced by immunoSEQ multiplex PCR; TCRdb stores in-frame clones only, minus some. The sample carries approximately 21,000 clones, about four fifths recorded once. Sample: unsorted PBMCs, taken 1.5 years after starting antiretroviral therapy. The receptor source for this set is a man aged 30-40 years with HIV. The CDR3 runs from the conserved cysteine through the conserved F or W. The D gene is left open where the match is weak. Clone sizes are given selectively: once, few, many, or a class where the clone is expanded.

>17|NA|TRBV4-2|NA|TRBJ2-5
CASSQDMTAEEGETQYF
TGTGCCAGCAGCCAAGATATGACAGCTGAGGAAGGAGAGACCCAGTACTTC
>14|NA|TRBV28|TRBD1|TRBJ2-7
CASSFGTASYEQYF
TGTGCCAGCAGTTTTGGGACAGCTTCCTACGAGCAGTACTTC
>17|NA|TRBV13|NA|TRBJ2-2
CASRGSQGTQNTGELFF
TGTGCCAGCAGAGGCTCACAAGGGACTCAGAACACCGGGGAGCTGTTTTTT
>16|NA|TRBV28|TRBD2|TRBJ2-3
CASSGGAGGGTDTQYF
TGTGCCAGCAGTGGCGGGGCGGGAGGGGGCACAGATACGCAGTATTTT
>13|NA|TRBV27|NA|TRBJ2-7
CASSEWGGYEQYF
TGTGCCAGCAGTGAATGGGGTGGCTACGAGCAGTACTTC
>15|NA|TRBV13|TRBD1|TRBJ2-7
CASSPPGTGLYEQYF
TGTGCCAGCAGCCCCCCCGGGACAGGATTGTACGAGCAGTACTTC
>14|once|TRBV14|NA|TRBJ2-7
CASSQDRLAREQYF
TGTGCCAGCAGCCAAGATCGCCTAGCTCGCGAGCAGTACTTC
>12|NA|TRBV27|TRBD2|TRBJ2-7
CASRGLAHEQYF
TGTGCCAGCAGGGGACTAGCCCACGAGCAGTACTTC
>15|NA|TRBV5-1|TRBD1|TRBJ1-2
CASSLAGDRKNGYTF
TGCGCCAGCAGCTTGGCCGGGGACAGGAAGAATGGCTACACCTTC
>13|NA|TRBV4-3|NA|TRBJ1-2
CASSQDPQGGYTF
TGCGCCAGCAGCCAAGATCCCCAGGGTGGCTACACCTTC
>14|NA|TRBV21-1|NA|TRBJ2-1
CASPGQGYCNEQFF
TGTGCCAGCCCTGGCCAGGGGTACTGCAATGAGCAGTTCTTC
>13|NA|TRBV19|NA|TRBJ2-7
CASSPRWGYEQYF
TGTGCCAGTAGTCCCCGGTGGGGTTACGAGCAGTACTTC
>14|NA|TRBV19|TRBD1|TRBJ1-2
CASTPDRGTYGYTF
TGTGCCAGTACCCCGGACAGGGGAACCTATGGCTACACCTTC
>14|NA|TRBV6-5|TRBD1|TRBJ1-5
CASSYDRANQPQHF
TGTGCCAGCAGTTACGACAGGGCCAATCAGCCCCAGCATTTT
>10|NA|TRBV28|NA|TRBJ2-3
CASATDTQYF
TGTGCCAGCGCAACAGATACGCAGTATTTT
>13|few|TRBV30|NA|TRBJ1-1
CAWSGTENTEAFF
TGTGCCTGGTCAGGGACGGAGAACACTGAAGCTTTCTTT
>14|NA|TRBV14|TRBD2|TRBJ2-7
CASSQVLAGVEQYF
TGTGCCAGCAGCCAAGTCCTAGCGGGAGTAGAGCAGTACTTC
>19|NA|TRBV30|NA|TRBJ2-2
CAWSVRFWRAYANTGELFF
TGTGCCTGGAGTGTACGGTTCTGGCGGGCCTACGCGAACACCGGGGAGCTGTTTTTT
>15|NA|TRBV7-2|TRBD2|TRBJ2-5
CASSLVAGISETQYF
TGTGCCAGCAGCTTAGTAGCGGGGATAAGTGAGACCCAGTACTTC
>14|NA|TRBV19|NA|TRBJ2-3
CASSGTPSTDTQYF
TGTGCCAGTAGTGGGACACCGAGCACAGATACGCAGTATTTT
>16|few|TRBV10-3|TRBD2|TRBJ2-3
CAIGGRPSGGADTQYF
TGTGCCATTGGGGGCCGGCCTAGCGGGGGGGCGGATACGCAGTATTTT
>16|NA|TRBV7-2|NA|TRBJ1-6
CASSSVPGREGSPLHF
TGTGCCAGCAGCTCGGTCCCGGGACGCGAGGGTTCACCCCTCCACTTT
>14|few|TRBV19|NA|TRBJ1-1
CASSIYGPNTEAFF
TGTGCCAGTAGTATCTACGGACCGAACACTGAAGCTTTCTTT
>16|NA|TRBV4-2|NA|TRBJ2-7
CASSLGEDTSAYEQYF
TGTGCCAGCAGCTTAGGTGAGGACACCTCAGCCTACGAGCAGTACTTC
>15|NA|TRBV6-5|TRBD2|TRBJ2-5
CASSYPGLDGETQYF
TGTGCCAGCAGTTACCCCGGACTAGATGGGGAGACCCAGTACTTC
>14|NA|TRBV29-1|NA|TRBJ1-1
CSVGFWDPGTEAFF
TGCAGCGTTGGATTTTGGGATCCGGGCACTGAAGCTTTCTTT
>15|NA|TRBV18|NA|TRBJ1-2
CASSPPEGLTYGYTF
TGTGCCAGCTCACCACCGGAGGGGCTGACGTATGGCTACACCTTC
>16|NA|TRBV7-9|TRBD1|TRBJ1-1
CASSLGGRDRGTEAFF
TGTGCCAGCAGCTTAGGGGGCCGGGACAGGGGTACTGAAGCTTTCTTT
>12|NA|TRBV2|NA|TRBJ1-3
CASGATGNTIYF
TGTGCCAGCGGGGCAACTGGAAACACCATATATTTT
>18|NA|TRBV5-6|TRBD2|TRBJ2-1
CASSLVGASGSIYNEQFF
TGTGCCAGCAGCTTGGTCGGGGCTAGCGGGAGTATTTACAATGAGCAGTTCTTC
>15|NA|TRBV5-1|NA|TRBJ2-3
CASSSGTSRTDTQYF
TGCGCCAGCAGCTCTGGGACCAGTCGCACAGATACGCAGTATTTT
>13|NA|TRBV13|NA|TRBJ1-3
CASSIGSGNTIYF
TGTGCCAGCAGCATAGGCTCTGGAAACACCATATATTTT
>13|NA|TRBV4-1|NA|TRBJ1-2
CASSQAAYYGYTF
TGCGCCAGCAGCCAAGCTGCGTACTATGGCTACACCTTC
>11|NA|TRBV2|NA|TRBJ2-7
CASSARYEQYF
TGTGCCAGCAGTGCCAGATACGAGCAGTACTTC
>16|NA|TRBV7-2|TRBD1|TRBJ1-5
CASSPRTGASNQPQHF
TGTGCCAGCAGCCCGAGAACAGGGGCCTCCAATCAGCCCCAGCATTTT
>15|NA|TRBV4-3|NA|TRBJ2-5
CASSQGGTGPETQYF
TGCGCCAGCAGCCAAGGGGGTACAGGGCCGGAGACCCAGTACTTC
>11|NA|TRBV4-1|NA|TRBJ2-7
CASSQGDEQYF
TGCGCCAGCAGCCAAGGTGACGAGCAGTACTTC
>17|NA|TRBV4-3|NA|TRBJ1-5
CASSQDFTSNSNQPQHF
TGCGCCAGCAGCCAAGATTTTACTTCAAATAGCAATCAGCCCCAGCATTTT
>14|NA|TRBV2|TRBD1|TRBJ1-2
CASSLGTGNYGYTF
TGTGCCAGCAGTCTCGGGACAGGAAACTATGGCTACACCTTC
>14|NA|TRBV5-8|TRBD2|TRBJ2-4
CASSPWEGKNIQYF
TGTGCCAGCAGCCCCTGGGAGGGGAAAAACATTCAGTACTTC
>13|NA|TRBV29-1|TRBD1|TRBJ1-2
CSVEPGQGYGYTF
TGCAGCGTTGAGCCGGGACAGGGTTATGGCTACACCTTC
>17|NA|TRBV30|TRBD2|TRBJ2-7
CACKDGLAGLTGYEQYF
TGTGCCTGTAAAGACGGACTAGCGGGACTGACGGGATACGAGCAGTACTTC
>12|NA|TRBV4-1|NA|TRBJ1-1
CASSPGTLEAFF
TGCGCCAGCAGCCCGGGGACCCTGGAAGCTTTCTTT
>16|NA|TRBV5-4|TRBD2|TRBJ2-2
CASSFGLGTNTGELFF
TGTGCCAGCAGTTTCGGACTAGGGACGAACACCGGGGAGCTGTTTTTT
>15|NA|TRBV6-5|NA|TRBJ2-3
CASSYSGSSTDTQYF
TGTGCCAGCAGTTACTCTGGCAGTAGCACAGATACGCAGTATTTT
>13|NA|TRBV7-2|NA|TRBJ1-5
CASSLGLDQPQHF
TGTGCCAGCAGCTTAGGACTGGATCAGCCCCAGCATTTT
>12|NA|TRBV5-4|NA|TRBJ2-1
CASSLRDHEQFF
TGTGCCAGCAGCTTGAGGGATCATGAGCAGTTCTTC
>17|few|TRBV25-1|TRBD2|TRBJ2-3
CASSESASGSGTDTQYF
TGTGCCAGCAGTGAATCGGCTAGCGGGAGTGGCACAGATACGCAGTATTTT
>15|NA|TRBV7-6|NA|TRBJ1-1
CASSLGEGQNTEAFF
TGTGCCAGCAGCTTAGGTGAGGGACAGAACACTGAAGCTTTCTTT
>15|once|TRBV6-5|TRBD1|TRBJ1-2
CASSDLAGTGEIFTF
TGTGCCAGCAGTGACTTAGCAGGGACAGGGGAGATTTTCACCTTC